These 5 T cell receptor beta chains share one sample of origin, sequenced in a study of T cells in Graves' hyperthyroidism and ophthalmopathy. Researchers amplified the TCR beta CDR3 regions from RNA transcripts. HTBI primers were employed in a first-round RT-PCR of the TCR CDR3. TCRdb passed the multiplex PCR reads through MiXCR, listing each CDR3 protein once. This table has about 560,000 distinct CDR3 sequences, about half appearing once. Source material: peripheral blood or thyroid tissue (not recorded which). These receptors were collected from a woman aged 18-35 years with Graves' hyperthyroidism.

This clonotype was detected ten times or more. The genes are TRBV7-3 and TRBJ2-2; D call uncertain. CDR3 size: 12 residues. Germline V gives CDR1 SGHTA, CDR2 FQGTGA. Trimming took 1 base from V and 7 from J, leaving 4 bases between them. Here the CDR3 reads CASSLMGGELFF. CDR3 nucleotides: TGTGCCAGCAGCTTAATGGGCGGGGAGCTGTTTTTT.

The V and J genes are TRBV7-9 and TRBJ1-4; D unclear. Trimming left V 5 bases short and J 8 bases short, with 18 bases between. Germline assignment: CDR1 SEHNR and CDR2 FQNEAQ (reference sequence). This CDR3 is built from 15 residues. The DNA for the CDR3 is TGTGCCAGCAGCCCCACCGAGACCCCCAGAGAAAAACTGTTTTTT. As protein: CASSPTETPREKLFF.

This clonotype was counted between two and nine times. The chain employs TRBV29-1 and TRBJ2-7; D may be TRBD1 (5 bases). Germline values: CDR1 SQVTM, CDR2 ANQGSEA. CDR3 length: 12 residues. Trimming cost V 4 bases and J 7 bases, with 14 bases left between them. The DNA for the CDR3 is TGCAGCGTTGGGTCCAGGGATGGAGAGCAGTACTTC. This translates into CSVGSRDGEQYF.

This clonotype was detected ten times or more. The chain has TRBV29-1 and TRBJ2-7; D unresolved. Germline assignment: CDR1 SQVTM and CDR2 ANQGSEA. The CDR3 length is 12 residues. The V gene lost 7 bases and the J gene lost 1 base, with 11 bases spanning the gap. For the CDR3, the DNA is TGCAGCGCAAGGACGGATTCCTACGAGCAGTACTTC. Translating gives CSARTDSYEQYF.

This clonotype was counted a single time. This chain's CDR3 is CASSPQGAAGELFF. In DNA, the CDR3 is TGTGCCAGCAGCCCGCAGGGGGCCGCCGGGGAGCTGTTTTTT. The chain uses TRBV7-9 and TRBJ2-2; TRBD1 agrees at 8 bases. The CDR3 sequence is 14 residues long. Germline CDR1 and CDR2: SEHNR and FQNEAQ (reference sequence). The V and J ends lost 5 bases and 6 bases, in that order; junction bases with no gene match: 5. The entire variable domain, with the rest obtained from reference TRBV7-9 and TRBJ2-2, is as follows: DTGVSQNPRHKITKRGQNVTFRCDPISEHNRLYWYRQTLGQGPEFLTYFQNEAQLEKSRLLSDRFSAERPKGSFSTLEIQRTEQGDSAMYLCASSPQGAAGELFFGEGSRLTVL.